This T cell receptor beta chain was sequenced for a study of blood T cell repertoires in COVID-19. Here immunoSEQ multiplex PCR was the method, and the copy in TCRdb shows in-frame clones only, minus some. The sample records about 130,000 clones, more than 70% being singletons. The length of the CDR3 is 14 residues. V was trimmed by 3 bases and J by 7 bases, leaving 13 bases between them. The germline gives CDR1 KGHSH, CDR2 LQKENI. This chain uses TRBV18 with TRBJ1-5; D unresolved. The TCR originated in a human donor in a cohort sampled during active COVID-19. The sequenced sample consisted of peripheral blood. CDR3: CASSPLESIQPQHF. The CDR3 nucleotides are TGTGCCAGCTCACCCCTGGAGAGTATCCAGCCCCAGCATTTT.